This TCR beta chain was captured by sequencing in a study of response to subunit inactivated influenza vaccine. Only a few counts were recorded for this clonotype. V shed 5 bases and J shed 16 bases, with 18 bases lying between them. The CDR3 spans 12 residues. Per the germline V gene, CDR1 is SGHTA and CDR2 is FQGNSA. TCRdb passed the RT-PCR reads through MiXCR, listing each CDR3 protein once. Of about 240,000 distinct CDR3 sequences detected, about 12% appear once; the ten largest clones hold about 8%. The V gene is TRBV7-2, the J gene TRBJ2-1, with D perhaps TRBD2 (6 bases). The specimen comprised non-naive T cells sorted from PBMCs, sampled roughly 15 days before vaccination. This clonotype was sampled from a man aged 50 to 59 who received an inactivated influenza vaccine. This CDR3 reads CASSAAGRRFFF. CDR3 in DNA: TGTGCCAGCAGCGCCGCGGGACGGCGCTTTTTCTTC.